This T cell receptor beta chain appears in the sequencing data of a study of blood T cell repertoires in COVID-19. The overall study: Acute and convalescent COVID-19 specimens originated in the United States, Italy and Spain. PBMCs, B-cell-depleted T cells, or T cells were the source of the cDNA or gDNA that made up the material.

In the study's own analysis: Cell counts per sample came from amplifying reference gene primers. Some clones are missing from TCRdb's copy, which holds only in-frame ones; the method was immunoSEQ multiplex PCR. That table is the source of V, J and clone size, and D and trimming were worked out from the DNA. The data hold some 78,000 clones, with approximately 91% observed a single time. The CDR3 has 13 amino acids. Germline assignment: CDR1 MDHEN and CDR2 SYDVKM. V lost 6 bases to trimming and J lost 2 bases, with 10 bases between them. The sequence derives from a man aged 65 to 79 with active or convalescent COVID-19. Sequencing input: peripheral blood. V and J are TRBV28 and TRBJ1-2; maybe TRBD1 (5 bases). CDR3: CASRRPGNYGYTF. In DNA form, the CDR3 reads TGTGCCAGCAGGCGGCCAGGGAACTATGGCTACACCTTC.